This T cell receptor (beta chain) was found in a study of blood T cell repertoires in COVID-19 (dated by TCRdb to 2020 to 2022). General notes on the study: Samples covering the acute and convalescent phases of COVID-19 were provided by collaborators in the United States, Italy and Spain. The repertoires were made available in a free public database intended to serve as a resource for research on the immune response to SARS-CoV-2. The material from the prospective study consisted of cDNA or gDNA derived from T cells, B-cell-depleted T cells, or PBMCs. A de-identified subject ID, COVID-19 status, age in years and sex were almost always included in the sample metadata. Where HLA class I and class II types were available, the types were taken from metadata supplied by the sample provider, not from assay-based typing. The dataset comprised deeply sampled blood TCRbeta repertoires from subjects exposed to, actively infected with, or recovered from COVID-19. The samples were drawn from two sources: the first 160 participants of the ongoing ImmuneRACE study, and over 1,000 subjects contributed by 6 global collaborators. The research as a whole found: The amount of clinical and demographic metadata varied by source and participant and was provided uncurated.

This clone came up once. The antigen it binds to is not known. It has no much larger one-base neighbor in the sample; base qualities were not kept. The germline V gene (reference sequence) sets CDR1 to LGHDT and CDR2 to YNNKEL. The trim is 3 bases for V and 5 bases for J, with a gap of 5 bases between the germline ends. The CDR3 has 12 amino acids, counting the end cysteine and phenylalanine. Only CDR3 DNA is held: 36 bases, read in frame from base 1. TCRbeta CDR3 regions were amplified from genomic DNA by means of the immunoSEQ Assay, a bias-controlled multiplex PCR. The original pipeline was this. Within the assay, amplification of reference gene primers was used to estimate how many nucleated cells each sample contained. To quantify the absolute abundance of each unique TCRbeta CDR3 rearrangement, sequence reads were collapsed and filtered. For each sample, productive Simpson clonality was calculated by taking the square root of Simpson's diversity index across productive rearrangements. As stored in TCRdb, this immuneACCESS dataset retains in-frame rearrangements with V and J assigned. A fraction of the clones does not appear; measured against another copy, unresolved V genes explain less than half of the discrepancy, and the remainder lacks a known reason. V and J calls and clone size are given by that table; D and trimming were obtained from the DNA. The sample table lists more than 110,000 clones, roughly 80% of them with a count of one. 6% of the sample is held by the ten biggest clonotypes.

Enrolling through a virtual design, the prospective study's participants ranged in age from roughly 18 to 100 years and lived across about two dozen United States geographic areas. To assign participants to cohorts, the prospective study relied on clinical history that participants themselves reported in a screening survey and a study questionnaire. ImmuneRACE Cohort 3 recovered participants were defined by two consecutive negative NP/OP PCR tests, healthcare professional clearance, or symptom resolution. In the prospective study, whole blood, serum and a nasopharyngeal or oropharyngeal swab were collected from each participant by mobile phlebotomists. Additional blood draws and questionnaires over a roughly two-month period could optionally be provided by prospective study participants. Before DNA extraction, prospective study blood samples were shipped either frozen or at room temperature.

The chain couples TRBV3-1 (or the pseudogene TRBV3-2) to TRBJ1-5; the D gene lacks a confident call. The receptor was derived from a woman in her forties or fifties who had recovered from COVID-19. The sample taken for sequencing was PBMCs or T cells enriched from blood (not recorded which). The CDR3 loop reads CASSQSDQPQHF. The DNA is TGTGCCAGCAGCCAGTCAGATCAGCCCCAGCATTTT.